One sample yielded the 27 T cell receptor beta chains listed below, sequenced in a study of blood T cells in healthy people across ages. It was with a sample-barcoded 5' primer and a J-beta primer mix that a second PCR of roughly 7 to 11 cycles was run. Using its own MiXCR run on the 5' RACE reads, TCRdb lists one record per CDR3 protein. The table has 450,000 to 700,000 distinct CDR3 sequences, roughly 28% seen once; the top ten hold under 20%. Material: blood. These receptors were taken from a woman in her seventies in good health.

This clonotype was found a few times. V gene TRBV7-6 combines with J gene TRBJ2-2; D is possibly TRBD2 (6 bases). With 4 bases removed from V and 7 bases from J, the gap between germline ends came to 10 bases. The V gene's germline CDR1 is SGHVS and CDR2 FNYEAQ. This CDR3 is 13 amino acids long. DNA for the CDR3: TGTGCCAGCAGCTCGAGAGCGGGCGGGGAGCTGTTTTTT. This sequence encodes CASSSRAGGELFF.

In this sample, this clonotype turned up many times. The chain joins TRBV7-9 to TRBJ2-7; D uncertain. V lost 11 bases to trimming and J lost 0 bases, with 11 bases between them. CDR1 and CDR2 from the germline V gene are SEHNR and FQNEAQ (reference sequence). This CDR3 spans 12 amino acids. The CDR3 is CAAARVSYEQYF. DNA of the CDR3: TGTGCCGCGGCAAGGGTCTCCTACGAGCAGTACTTC.

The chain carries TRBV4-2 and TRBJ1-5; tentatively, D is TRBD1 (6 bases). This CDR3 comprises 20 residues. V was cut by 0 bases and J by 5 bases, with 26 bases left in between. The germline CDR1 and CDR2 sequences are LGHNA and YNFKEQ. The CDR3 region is CASSQDMGGRGRPVDQPQHF. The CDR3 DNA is TGTGCCAGCAGCCAAGATATGGGCGGCAGGGGACGACCGGTGGATCAGCCCCAGCATTTT.

The CDR3, as DNA: TGTGCCAGCAGCTTAGTACCGGGACCCCACTATGGCTACACCTTC. It codes for CASSLVPGPHYGYTF. The chain links TRBV7-2 to TRBJ1-2; maybe TRBD1 (5 bases). Per germline, CDR1 SGHTA and CDR2 FQGNSA. The CDR3 consists of 15 residues. V lost 1 base, J lost 3 bases, and 12 bases lay in between.

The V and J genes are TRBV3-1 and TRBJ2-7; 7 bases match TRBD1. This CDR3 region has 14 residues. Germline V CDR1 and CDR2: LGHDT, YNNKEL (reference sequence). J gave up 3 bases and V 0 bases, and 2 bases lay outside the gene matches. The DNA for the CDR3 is TGTGCCAGCAGCCAAGAGGACAGGAACTACGAGCAGTACTTC. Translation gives CASSQEDRNYEQYF.

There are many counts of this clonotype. The CDR3 is CSAQGGYGYTF. The CDR3 bases are TGCAGTGCTCAGGGGGGCTATGGCTACACCTTC. The chain couples TRBV20-1 to TRBJ1-2, with 7 bases identical to TRBD1. Per germline, CDR1 DFQATT and CDR2 SNEGSKA (reference sequence). V shed 5 bases and J 4 bases; nucleotides not matched to a gene: 1. The CDR3 extends over 11 amino acids.

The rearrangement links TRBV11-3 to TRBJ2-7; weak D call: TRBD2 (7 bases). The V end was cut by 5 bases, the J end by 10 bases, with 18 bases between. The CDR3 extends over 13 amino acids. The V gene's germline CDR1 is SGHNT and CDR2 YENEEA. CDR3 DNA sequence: TGTGCCAGCAGCCAGGGGAGGGCACATCTTCAGTACTTC. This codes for CASSQGRAHLQYF.

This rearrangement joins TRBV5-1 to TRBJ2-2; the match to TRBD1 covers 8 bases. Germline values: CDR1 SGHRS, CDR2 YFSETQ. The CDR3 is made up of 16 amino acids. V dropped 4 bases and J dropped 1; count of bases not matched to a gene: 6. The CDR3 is CASSLLGTGNTGELFF. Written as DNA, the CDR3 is TGCGCCAGCAGCCTTCTAGGGACAGGGAACACCGGGGAGCTGTTTTTT.

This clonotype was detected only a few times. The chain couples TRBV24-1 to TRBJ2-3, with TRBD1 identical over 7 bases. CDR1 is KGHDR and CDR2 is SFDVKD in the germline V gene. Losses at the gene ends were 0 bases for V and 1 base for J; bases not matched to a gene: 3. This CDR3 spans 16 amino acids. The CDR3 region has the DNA TGTGCCACCAGTGATTTGGGACAGGAGCGCACAGATACGCAGTATTTT. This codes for CATSDLGQERTDTQYF.

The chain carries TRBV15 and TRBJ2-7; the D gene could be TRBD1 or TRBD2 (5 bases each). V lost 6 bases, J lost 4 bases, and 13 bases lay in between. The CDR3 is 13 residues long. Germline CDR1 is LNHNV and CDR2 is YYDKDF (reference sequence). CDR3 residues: CATSLPGPYEQYF. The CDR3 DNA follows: TGTGCCACCAGTCTACCGGGACCATACGAGCAGTACTTC.

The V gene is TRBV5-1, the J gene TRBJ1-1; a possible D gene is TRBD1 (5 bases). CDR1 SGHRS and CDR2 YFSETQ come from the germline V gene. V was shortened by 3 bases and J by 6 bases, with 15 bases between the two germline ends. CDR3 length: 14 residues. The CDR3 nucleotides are TGCGCCAGCAGCTCTCAGGACACTGCCGCTGAAGCTTTCTTT. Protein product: CASSSQDTAAEAFF. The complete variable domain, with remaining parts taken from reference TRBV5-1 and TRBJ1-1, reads KAGVTQTPRYLIKTRGQQVTLSCSPISGHRSVSWYQQTPGQGLQFLFEYFSETQRNKGNFPGRFSGRQFSNSRSEMNVSTLELGDSALYLCASSSQDTAAEAFFGQGTRLTVV.

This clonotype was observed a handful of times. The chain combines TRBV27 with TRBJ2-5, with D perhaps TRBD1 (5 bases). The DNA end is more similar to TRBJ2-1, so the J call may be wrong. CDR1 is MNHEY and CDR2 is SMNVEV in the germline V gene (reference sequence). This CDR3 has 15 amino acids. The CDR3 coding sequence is TGTGCCACCTCCCATGGGGCCCTGAGTGGCAATGAGCAGTTCTTC. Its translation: CATSHGALSGNEQFF.

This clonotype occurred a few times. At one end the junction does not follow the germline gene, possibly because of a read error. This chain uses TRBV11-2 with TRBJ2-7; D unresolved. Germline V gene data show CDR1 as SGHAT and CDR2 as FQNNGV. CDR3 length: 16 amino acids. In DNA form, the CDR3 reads TGTGCCTGCAGCTTGAGGTCTGGAGTGGAAGGTTACGAGCAGTACTTC. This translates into CACSLRSGVEGYEQYF.

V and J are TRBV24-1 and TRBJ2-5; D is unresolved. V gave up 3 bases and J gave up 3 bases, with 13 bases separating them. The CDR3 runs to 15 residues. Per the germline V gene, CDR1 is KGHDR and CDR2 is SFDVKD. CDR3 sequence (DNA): TGTGCCACCAGTGATCCCCCCGGCGGCAAAGAGACCCAGTACTTC. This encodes CATSDPPGGKETQYF.

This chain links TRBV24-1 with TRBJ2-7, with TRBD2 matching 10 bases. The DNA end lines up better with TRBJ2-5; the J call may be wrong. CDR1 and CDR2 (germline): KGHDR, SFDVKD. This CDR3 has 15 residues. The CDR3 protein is CATSGTSGFQETQYF. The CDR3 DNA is TGTGCCACCAGTGGGACTAGCGGTTTCCAAGAGACCCAGTACTTC.

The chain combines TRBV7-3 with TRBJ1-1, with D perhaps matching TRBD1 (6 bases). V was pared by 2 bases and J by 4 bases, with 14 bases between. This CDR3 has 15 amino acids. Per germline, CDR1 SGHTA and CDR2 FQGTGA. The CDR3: CASSLYGGLGTEAFF. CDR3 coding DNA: TGTGCCAGCAGCTTATACGGGGGGCTGGGCACTGAAGCTTTCTTT.

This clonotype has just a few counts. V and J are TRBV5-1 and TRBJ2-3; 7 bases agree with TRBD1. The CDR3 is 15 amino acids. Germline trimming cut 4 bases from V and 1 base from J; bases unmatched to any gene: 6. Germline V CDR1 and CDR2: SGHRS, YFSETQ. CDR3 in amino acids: CASSPRQGRTDTQYF. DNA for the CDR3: TGCGCCAGCAGCCCCAGACAGGGACGCACAGATACGCAGTATTTT.

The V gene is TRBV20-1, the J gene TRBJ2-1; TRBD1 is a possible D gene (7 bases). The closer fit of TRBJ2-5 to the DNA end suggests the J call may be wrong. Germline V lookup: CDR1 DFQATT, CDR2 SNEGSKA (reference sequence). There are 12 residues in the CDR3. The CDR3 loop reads CSARVSRGAQYF. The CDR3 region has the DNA TGCAGTGCTAGAGTATCCAGGGGGGCCCAGTACTTC.

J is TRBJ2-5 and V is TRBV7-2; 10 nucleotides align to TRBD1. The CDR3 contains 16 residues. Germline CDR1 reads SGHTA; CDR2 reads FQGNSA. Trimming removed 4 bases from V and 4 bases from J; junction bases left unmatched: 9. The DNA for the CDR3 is TGTGCCAGCAGCTCGCCCACCTGGGACAGGGGAGAGACCCAGTACTTC. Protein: CASSSPTWDRGETQYF.

Written as DNA, the CDR3 is TGTGCCAGCAGCACGGGACAGGGGGATTTAGCGACCCAGTACTTC. It yields the protein CASSTGQGDLATQYF. This chain joins TRBV7-6 and TRBJ2-5, with 11 positions matching TRBD1. J lost 7 bases, V lost 5 bases, and 9 bases had no gene match. The CDR3 runs 15 residues. Per germline, CDR1 SGHVS and CDR2 FNYEAQ.

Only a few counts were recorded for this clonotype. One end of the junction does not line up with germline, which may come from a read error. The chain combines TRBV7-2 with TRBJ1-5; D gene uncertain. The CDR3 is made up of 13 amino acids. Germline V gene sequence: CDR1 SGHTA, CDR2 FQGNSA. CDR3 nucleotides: TGTGCCAGCAGCTTAGGGAGCAAGCAGCCCCAGCATTTT. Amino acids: CASSLGSKQPQHF.

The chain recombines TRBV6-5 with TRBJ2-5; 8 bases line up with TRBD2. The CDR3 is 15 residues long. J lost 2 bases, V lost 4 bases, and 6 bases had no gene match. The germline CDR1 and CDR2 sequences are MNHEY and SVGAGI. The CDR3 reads CASSFISGAQETQYF. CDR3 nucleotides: TGTGCCAGCAGTTTTATTAGCGGGGCTCAAGAGACCCAGTACTTC.

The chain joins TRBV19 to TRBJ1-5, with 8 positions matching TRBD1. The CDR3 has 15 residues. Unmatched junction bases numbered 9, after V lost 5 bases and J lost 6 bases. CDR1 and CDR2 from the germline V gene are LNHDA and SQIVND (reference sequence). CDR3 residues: CASSGGQGSGQPQHF. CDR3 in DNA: TGTGCCAGTAGTGGTGGACAGGGTAGTGGTCAGCCCCAGCATTTT.

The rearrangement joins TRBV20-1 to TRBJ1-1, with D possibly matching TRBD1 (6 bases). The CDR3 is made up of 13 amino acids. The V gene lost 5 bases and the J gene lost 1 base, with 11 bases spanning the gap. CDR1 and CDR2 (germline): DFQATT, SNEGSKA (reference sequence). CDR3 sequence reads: CSARMDRNTEAFF. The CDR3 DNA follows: TGCAGTGCTCGGATGGACAGGAACACTGAAGCTTTCTTT.

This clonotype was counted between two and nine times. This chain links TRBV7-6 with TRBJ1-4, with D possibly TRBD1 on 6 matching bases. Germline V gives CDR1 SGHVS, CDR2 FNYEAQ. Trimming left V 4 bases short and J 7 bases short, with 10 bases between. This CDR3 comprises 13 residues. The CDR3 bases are TGTGCCAGCAGCTCGTGGGGGGCTGAAAAACTGTTTTTT. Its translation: CASSSWGAEKLFF.

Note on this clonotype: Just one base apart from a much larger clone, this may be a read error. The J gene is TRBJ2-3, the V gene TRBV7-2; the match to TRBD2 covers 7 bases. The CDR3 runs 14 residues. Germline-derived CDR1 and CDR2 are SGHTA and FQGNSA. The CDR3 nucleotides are TGTGCCGGCAGCTTGGGGGGGTCAGCAGATACGCAGTATTTT. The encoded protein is CAGSLGGSADTQYF. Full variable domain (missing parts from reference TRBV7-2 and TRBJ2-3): GAGVSQSPSNKVTEKGKDVELRCDPISGHTALYWYRQSLGQGLEFLIYFQGNSAPDKSGLPSDRFSAERTGGSVSTLTIQRTQQEDSAVYLCAGSLGGSADTQYFGPGTRLTVL.

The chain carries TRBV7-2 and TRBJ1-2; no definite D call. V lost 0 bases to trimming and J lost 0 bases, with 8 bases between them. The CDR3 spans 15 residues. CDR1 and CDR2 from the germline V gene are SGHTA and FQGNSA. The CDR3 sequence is CASSLAHNTNYGYTF. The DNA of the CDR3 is TGTGCCAGCAGCTTAGCCCACAATACTAACTATGGCTACACCTTC.